These 25 T cell receptor beta chains share one sample of origin, sequenced in a study of cytomegalovirus exposure and HLA in healthy donors. PCR was performed using 60 Vbeta and 13 Jbeta primers. Repertoires were generated with immunoSEQ multiplex PCR, while TCRdb's copy carries only in-frame clones and drops some. The profile shows some 140,000 clones, around four fifths of them singletons. What was sequenced was PBMCs. These receptors came from a woman between 45 and 60 years old in good health and CMV-seropositive.

The chain combines TRBV19 with TRBJ2-7, with 9 bases lining up with TRBD2. V gave up 3 bases and J gave up 4 bases; unmatched junction bases: 13. CDR3 length: 17 amino acids. The germline gives CDR1 LNHDA, CDR2 SQIVND (reference sequence). CDR3 sequence (DNA): TGTGCCAGTAGTATGGGGACTAGCCGGTTAAAAGGATACGAGCAGTACTTC. It yields the protein CASSMGTSRLKGYEQYF.

The chain combines TRBV18 with TRBJ1-1, with 8 bases aligning to TRBD1. Looked up from germline, CDR1 is KGHSH and CDR2 is LQKENI. V gave up 3 bases and J gave up 3 bases; unmatched junction bases: 9. CDR3 size: 16 residues. CDR3 amino acids: CASSPPGQVRYTEAFF. The DNA for the CDR3 is TGTGCCAGCTCACCGCCGGGACAGGTGAGATACACTGAAGCTTTCTTT.

CDR3 sequence: CASSYPATNEKLFF. CDR3 bases: TGTGCCAGCAGTTACCCCGCAACTAATGAAAAACTGTTTTTT. This rearrangement joins TRBV6-6 to TRBJ1-4; D not resolved. The CDR3 loop spans 14 amino acids. Germline CDR1 reads MNHNY; CDR2 reads SVGAGI (reference sequence). V was clipped by 2 bases and J by 0 bases, with 4 bases between them.

This clone was observed a few times. V usage is TRBV27 and J usage is TRBJ2-3; TRBD2 matches at 10 bases. The V gene end was trimmed by 5 bases and the J gene end by 5 bases; junction bases not matched to a gene: 4. CDR1 MNHEY and CDR2 SMNVEV come from the germline V gene (reference sequence). The CDR3 consists of 14 residues. The DNA for the CDR3 is TGTGCCAGCAGTCCACTAGCGGGGCAAGATACGCAGTATTTT. Its protein is CASSPLAGQDTQYF.

The chain carries TRBV5-1 and TRBJ1-1; 7 bases are a match to TRBD1. Germline V lookup: CDR1 SGHRS, CDR2 YFSETQ. This CDR3 is 16 amino acids long. J gave up 5 bases and V 4 bases, and 14 bases lay outside the gene matches. In nucleotides, the CDR3 is TGCGCCAGCAGCCCGGAGGGGGCGCCGGTCAAAACTGAAGCTTTCTTT. Its protein is CASSPEGAPVKTEAFF. Based on the CDR3 plus reference TRBV5-1 and TRBJ1-1, the full variable domain is KAGVTQTPRYLIKTRGQQVTLSCSPISGHRSVSWYQQTPGQGLQFLFEYFSETQRNKGNFPGRFSGRQFSNSRSEMNVSTLELGDSALYLCASSPEGAPVKTEAFFGQGTRLTVV.

The V gene is TRBV4-3, the J gene TRBJ2-1; the D is unclear. This CDR3 is 13 amino acids long. Trimming took 0 bases from V and 7 from J, leaving 7 bases between them. Germline V gene data show CDR1 as LGHNA and CDR2 as YSLEER. The CDR3 nucleotides are TGCGCCAGCAGCCAAGACTCGAGGAATGAGCAGTTCTTC. It yields the protein CASSQDSRNEQFF.

The chain is built from TRBV7-8 and TRBJ2-1, with 12 bases fitting TRBD2. Germline values: CDR1 SGHVS, CDR2 FQNEAQ. Germline trimming cut 4 bases from V and 7 bases from J; bases unmatched to any gene: 8. This CDR3 has 16 amino acids. CDR3 sequence reads: CASSSFSSGRGNEQFF. Here the CDR3 DNA reads TGTGCCAGCAGCTCCTTTTCTAGCGGGAGGGGGAATGAGCAGTTCTTC.

The chain has TRBV28 and TRBJ2-3, with TRBD1 matching 7 bases. CDR3 length: 17 amino acids. Losses at the gene ends were 6 bases for V and 2 bases for J; bases not matched to a gene: 14. The germline CDR1 and CDR2 sequences are MDHEN and SYDVKM. The CDR3 DNA reads TGTGCCAGCAGCCCACCCCGCTACGGGACAGACACAGATACGCAGTATTTT. Its translation is CASSPPRYGTDTDTQYF.

This chain joins TRBV28 and TRBJ2-2; TRBD2 matches 7 bases. The V and J ends lost 2 bases and 5 bases, in that order; junction bases with no gene match: 8. CDR1 and CDR2 (germline): MDHEN, SYDVKM. This CDR3 has 16 amino acids. CDR3 in DNA: TGTGCCAGCAGTTTACCCGGCGGCGGGAGTACCGGGGAGCTGTTTTTT. Its protein is CASSLPGGGSTGELFF. The complete variable domain, with remaining parts taken from reference TRBV28 and TRBJ2-2, reads DVKVTQSSRYLVKRTGEKVFLECVQDMDHENMFWYRQDPGLGLRLIYFSYDVKMKEKGDIPEGYSVSREKKERFSLILESASTNQTSMYLCASSLPGGGSTGELFFGEGSRLTVL.

The chain employs TRBV28 and TRBJ2-5; D unclear. V gave up 3 bases and J gave up 4 bases, with 3 bases separating them. Germline loops: CDR1 MDHEN, CDR2 SYDVKM. CDR3 length: 11 residues. The CDR3 sequence: CASSFVETQYF. The DNA for the CDR3 is TGTGCCAGCAGTTTCGTAGAGACCCAGTACTTC.

The chain recombines TRBV27 with TRBJ1-5; possibly TRBD1 for D (6 bases). CDR1 and CDR2 (germline): MNHEY, SMNVEV (reference sequence). The germline V and J ends were trimmed by 4 bases and 2 bases, with 12 bases remaining between them. This CDR3 region has 15 residues. The CDR3: CASSSGVWGNQPQHF. The CDR3 nucleotides are TGTGCCAGCAGTTCAGGGGTATGGGGCAATCAGCCCCAGCATTTT.

This sequence joins TRBV6-6 and TRBJ2-1; D is possibly TRBD2 (7 bases). V was cut by 3 bases and J by 7 bases, with 16 bases left in between. The CDR3 contains 15 residues. Germline CDR1 MNHNY, CDR2 SVGAGI (reference sequence). DNA for the CDR3: TGTGCCAGCAGTTATAGGGGGGGCGATGGTAATGAGCAGTTCTTC. It specifies CASSYRGGDGNEQFF.

The gene calls are TRBV23-1 and TRBJ2-2; a weak D match, TRBD2 (6 bases). TRBV23-1 is an ORF for which the function is uncertain. The CDR3 totals 17 residues. V lost 10 bases, J lost 0 bases, and 21 bases lay in between. CDR3 in amino acids: CATRLRAGGANTGELFF. The CDR3 region has the DNA TGCGCCACCAGGCTGAGGGCAGGAGGGGCGAACACCGGGGAGCTGTTTTTT.

On this clone itself: Other DNA sequences in this sample translate to the same CDR3. The chain links TRBV5-1 to TRBJ1-2; TRBD1 aligns across 9 bases. This CDR3 is 18 amino acids long. The V segment lost 1 base and the J segment 2 bases; nucleotides outside the gene matches: 12. In germline, CDR1 is SGHRS, CDR2 YFSETQ. CDR3 sequence reads: CASSLWTGDPFGNYGYTF. CDR3 nucleotides: TGCGCCAGCAGCTTGTGGACAGGGGACCCTTTTGGAAACTATGGCTACACCTTC.

J is TRBJ2-5 and V is TRBV28; 14 nucleotides match TRBD2. CDR3 size: 15 residues. Germline CDR1 reads MDHEN; CDR2 reads SYDVKM. The J segment lost 4 bases and the V segment lost 6 bases, leaving 4 bases of the junction unmatched. The chain's CDR3 is CASSPGTSGRETQYF. The CDR3 nucleotides read TGTGCCAGCAGCCCCGGGACTAGCGGGAGAGAGACCCAGTACTTC.

The rearrangement links TRBV9 to TRBJ2-5, with D uncertain. Germline CDR1 SGDLS, CDR2 YYNGEE. Deletions cut 2 bases from V and 2 bases from J, with 7 bases between. This CDR3 has 13 residues. CDR3 sequence (DNA): TGTGCCAGCAGCGTTTCAGCGCAAGAGACCCAGTACTTC. It codes for CASSVSAQETQYF. Looking up the rest from reference TRBV9 and TRBJ2-5 gives the full variable domain: DSGVTQTPKHLITATGQRVTLRCSPRSGDLSVYWYQQSLDQGLQFLIQYYNGEERAKGNILERFSAQQFPDLHSELNLSSLELGDSALYFCASSVSAQETQYFGPGTRLLVL.

The chain links TRBV27 to TRBJ2-7; TRBD1 agrees at 8 bases. V was clipped by 6 bases and J by 3 bases; unmatched bases: 7. The length of the CDR3 is 14 residues. Germline loops: CDR1 MNHEY, CDR2 SMNVEV (reference sequence). The CDR3 sequence: CASSPIGQGYEQYF. As DNA, the CDR3 is TGTGCCAGCAGCCCGATAGGACAGGGCTACGAGCAGTACTTC.

CDR3 bases: TGTGCCAGCAGCCGGACTAGCGGGACCACCGGGGAGCTGTTTTTT. It translates to CASSRTSGTTGELFF. V gene TRBV11-3 combines with J gene TRBJ2-2, with 12 bases aligning to TRBD2. Germline values: CDR1 SGHNT, CDR2 YENEEA. The CDR3 consists of 15 residues. Trimming cost V 5 bases and J 4 bases; bases outside gene matches: 2.

The chain uses TRBV27 and TRBJ2-1; TRBD2 agrees at 9 bases. CDR3 length: 14 residues. Losses at the gene ends were 10 bases for V and 8 bases for J; bases not matched to a gene: 12. Germline V gene lookup returns CDR1 MNHEY and CDR2 SMNVEV (reference sequence). CDR3 sequence reads: CATQRTSVADEQFF. CDR3 bases: TGTGCCACCCAGCGGACTAGCGTAGCCGATGAGCAGTTCTTC.

The J gene is TRBJ2-7, the V gene TRBV11-2; D gene ambiguous. Germline-derived CDR1 and CDR2 are SGHAT and FQNNGV. The V end was cut by 1 base, the J end by 4 bases, with 8 bases between. The CDR3 covers 13 residues. Here the CDR3 reads CASSLVLSYEQYF. The CDR3 nucleotides read TGTGCCAGCAGCTTAGTATTGTCGTACGAGCAGTACTTC.

This chain uses TRBV5-4 with TRBJ1-1; 8 bases are shared with TRBD1. In germline, CDR1 is SGHNT, CDR2 YYREEE (reference sequence). The CDR3 consists of 16 residues. V was pared by 4 bases and J by 0 bases, with 8 bases of the junction left unmatched. The chain's CDR3 is CASSPLGQALNTEAFF. The CDR3 DNA sequence: TGTGCCAGCAGCCCCCTGGGACAGGCGTTGAACACTGAAGCTTTCTTT.

This chain connects TRBV4-3 to TRBJ1-1, with unresolved D. The CDR3 runs 15 residues. Germline V gives CDR1 LGHNA, CDR2 YSLEER. Trimming took 2 bases from V and 2 from J, leaving 12 bases between them. The CDR3 nucleotides are TGCGCCAGCAGCCAACAATTGGGCCGTAACACTGAAGCTTTCTTT. Amino acids: CASSQQLGRNTEAFF.

The J gene is TRBJ2-7, the V gene TRBV27; D not resolved. CDR3 size: 13 residues. With 5 bases removed from V and 5 bases from J, the gap between germline ends came to 13 bases. From germline, CDR1 is MNHEY and CDR2 SMNVEV (reference sequence). CDR3 DNA sequence: TGTGCCAGCAGTCTCACCCAGGCCCACGAGCAGTACTTC. Translated: CASSLTQAHEQYF.

The chain recombines TRBV18 with TRBJ2-1; tentative D call: TRBD2 (5 bases). V lost 1 base to trimming and J lost 10 bases, with 11 bases between them. CDR3 length: 13 amino acids. Germline V gene lookup returns CDR1 KGHSH and CDR2 LQKENI. The CDR3 here is CASSPRVLEEQFF. The CDR3 DNA reads TGTGCCAGCTCACCACGGGTACTAGAGGAGCAGTTCTTC.

The rearrangement links TRBV2 to TRBJ2-3; D gene uncertain. Trimming cost V 7 bases and J 1 base, with 12 bases left between them. Germline assignment: CDR1 SNHLY and CDR2 FYNNEI. CDR3 length equals 14 residues. The DNA for the CDR3 is TGTGCCAGCACAGTCAACCGGGGCACAGATACGCAGTATTTT. Amino acid sequence: CASTVNRGTDTQYF. Full variable domain (missing parts from reference TRBV2 and TRBJ2-3): EPEVTQTPSHQVTQMGQEVILRCVPISNHLYFYWYRQILGQKVEFLVSFYNNEISEKSEIFDDQFSVERPDGSNFTLKIRSTKLEDSAMYFCASTVNRGTDTQYFGPGTRLTVL.